Following are 2 T cell receptor beta chains from one sample sequenced in a study of T-cell memory formation after mild COVID-19. TCRdb re-called the 5' RACE reads with MiXCR, one entry per CDR3 protein. Of about 560,000 distinct CDR3 sequences in the sample, 15% to 20% were seen once. Sequencing input: PBMCs or a T cell subset sorted from them (not recorded which). Receptors were obtained from an adult woman who had mild COVID-19 (a few samples of this study predate the infection). Cell type and time point are not known.

The CDR3 DNA reads TGTGCCAGCAGCTTAGGCCGGAGGGAAACCTACGAGCAGTACTTC. Amino acid sequence: CASSLGRRETYEQYF. The V gene is TRBV13, the J gene TRBJ2-7; a weak D match, TRBD2 (6 bases). V dropped 0 bases and J dropped 2 bases, with 11 bases sitting between them. Germline V CDR1 and CDR2: PRHDT, FYEKMQ (reference sequence). The CDR3 sequence is 15 residues long. Full variable domain (outside the CDR3, taken from reference TRBV13 and TRBJ2-7): AAGVIQSPRHLIKEKRETATLKCYPIPRHDTVYWYQQGPGQDPQFLISFYEKMQSDKGSIPDRFSAQQFSDYHSELNMSSLELGDSALYFCASSLGRRETYEQYFGPGTRLTVT.

This clonotype has just a few counts. The chain recombines TRBV7-2 with TRBJ2-5; no definite D call. The CDR3 contains 14 residues. Germline V lookup: CDR1 SGHTA, CDR2 FQGNSA. V was clipped by 3 bases and J by 4 bases, with 12 bases between them. The CDR3 region is CASSFLPATETQYF. Written as DNA, the CDR3 is TGTGCCAGCAGCTTCTTGCCAGCGACAGAGACCCAGTACTTC.